A single sample is the source of the 28 T cell receptor beta chains below, sequenced in a study of blood T cell repertoires in COVID-19. Sequencing was performed with immunoSEQ multiplex PCR; in TCRdb, only in-frame clones are kept and a portion is missing. The data contain approximately 190,000 clones, roughly 88% of them singletons. Sequencing used peripheral blood. The receptors derive from a woman between 35 and 50 years old who had recovered from COVID-19.

The chain links TRBV6-6 to TRBJ1-5, with 7 nucleotides matching TRBD1. The germline V gene has CDR1 MNHNY and CDR2 SVGAGI (reference sequence). V was pared by 6 bases and J by 0 bases, with 5 bases of the junction left unmatched. This CDR3 region has 15 residues. The CDR3 reads CASRTGEASNQPQHF. In nucleotides, the CDR3 is TGTGCCAGCAGAACAGGGGAAGCTAGCAATCAGCCCCAGCATTTT.

V and J are TRBV5-6 and TRBJ1-2; tentatively, D is TRBD1 (6 bases). The CDR3 is 15 residues long. V gave up 4 bases and J gave up 2 bases, with 15 bases separating them. The germline CDR1 and CDR2 sequences are SGHDT and YYEEEE. The CDR3 loop reads CASSGLGQTNYGYTF. The CDR3 DNA reads TGTGCCAGCAGCGGCCTCGGACAGACGAACTATGGCTACACCTTC.

The V call is TRBV10-1, the J call TRBJ1-5; D not resolved. Looked up from germline, CDR1 is WNHNN and CDR2 is SYGVQD (reference sequence). This CDR3 has 13 residues. V dropped 10 bases and J dropped 2 bases, with 12 bases sitting between them. CDR3 residues: CAIPTHGNQPQHF. The DNA of the CDR3 is TGCGCCATCCCGACTCACGGCAATCAGCCCCAGCATTTT.

V is TRBV10-3 and J is TRBJ2-7; 10 nucleotides agree with TRBD1. V was clipped by 4 bases and J by 5 bases; unmatched bases: 2. Germline-derived CDR1 and CDR2 are ENHRY and SYGVKD. This CDR3 region has 13 residues. CDR3 region: CAISGGTGDEQYF. The CDR3 DNA follows: TGTGCCATCAGTGGTGGGACAGGGGACGAGCAGTACTTC.

This clone was counted a few times. V is TRBV10-3 and J is TRBJ2-7, with TRBD2 matching over 8 bases. The germline V gene encodes CDR1 ENHRY and CDR2 SYGVKD. The CDR3 contains 16 residues. V dropped 7 bases and J dropped 2; count of bases not matched to a gene: 13. CDR3 sequence: CAITSNRLALAYEQYF. CDR3 in DNA: TGTGCCATCACCTCCAACAGACTAGCGCTTGCCTACGAGCAGTACTTC.

The chain has TRBV30 and TRBJ2-3; D not certain. Looked up from germline, CDR1 is GTSNPN and CDR2 is SVGIG (reference sequence). Trimming pared 0 bases from V and 0 bases from J, leaving 4 bases between. The CDR3 is 13 amino acids. The chain's CDR3 is CAWSVGSTDTQYF. Here the CDR3 DNA reads TGTGCCTGGAGTGTCGGGAGCACAGATACGCAGTATTTT.

This chain links TRBV27 with TRBJ2-7; TRBD2 matches at 8 bases. Germline CDR1 MNHEY, CDR2 SMNVEV (reference sequence). The CDR3 runs 15 residues. Unmatched junction bases numbered 3, after V lost 0 bases and J lost 2 bases. This CDR3 is CASSLSLAGAYEQYF. CDR3 DNA sequence: TGTGCCAGCAGTTTATCCCTAGCGGGTGCCTACGAGCAGTACTTC.

This clone was detected only once. CDR3 sequence: CASSRNGVEGETQYF. The CDR3 DNA follows: TGTGCCAGCAGTCGAAACGGGGTGGAGGGAGAGACCCAGTACTTC. This chain links TRBV27 with TRBJ2-5; tentatively, D is TRBD2 (6 bases). From germline, CDR1 is MNHEY and CDR2 SMNVEV (reference sequence). V lost 5 bases and J 4 bases, leaving 17 bases between the germline ends. This CDR3 region has 15 residues.

A remark on this clone: The junction departs from the called germline gene at one end, perhaps through a read error. V gene TRBV3-1 (or the pseudogene TRBV3-2) combines with J gene TRBJ1-1, with TRBD1 matching 8 bases. Germline values: CDR1 LGHDT, CDR2 YNNKEL (reference sequence). This CDR3 has 17 amino acids. As DNA, the CDR3 is TGTGCCAGCAGCCATCCCTCGACAGGGGCTGGGGACACTGACCTCCTCTTT. Amino acid sequence: CASSHPSTGAGDTDLLF.

V and J are TRBV18 and TRBJ2-2, with TRBD2 matching over 10 bases. This CDR3 has 16 residues. Germline lookup yields CDR1 KGHSH and CDR2 LQKENI. The V gene end was trimmed by 6 bases and the J gene end by 1 base; junction bases not matched to a gene: 5. The DNA of the CDR3 is TGTGCCAGCTCGCGCGCTAGCGGGGGGAACACCGGGGAGCTGTTTTTT. As protein: CASSRASGGNTGELFF.

V and J are TRBV5-1 and TRBJ1-1, with 9 bases lining up with TRBD1. CDR3 length: 16 amino acids. J gave up 2 bases and V 4 bases, and 9 bases lay outside the gene matches. Germline CDR1 is SGHRS and CDR2 is YFSETQ. The CDR3: CASSRDGTGINTEAFF. DNA for the CDR3: TGCGCCAGCAGCCGGGACGGGACAGGGATCAACACTGAAGCTTTCTTT.

The chain carries TRBV7-2 and TRBJ2-1, with 10 nucleotides matching TRBD2. This CDR3 region has 15 residues. The V and J ends lost 5 bases and 7 bases, in that order; junction bases with no gene match: 8. Germline CDR1 and CDR2: SGHTA and FQGNSA. CDR3 protein: CASSLPGLAWNEQFF. The CDR3 coding sequence is TGTGCCAGCAGCCTACCGGGACTAGCGTGGAATGAGCAGTTCTTC.

This clone came up a few times. This chain joins TRBV24-1 and TRBJ2-1; D may be TRBD2 (5 bases). The CDR3 covers 14 residues. V lost 8 bases, J lost 2 bases, and 12 bases lay in between. Germline CDR1 KGHDR, CDR2 SFDVKD. The CDR3 protein is CATTSAGAYNEQFF. CDR3 sequence (DNA): TGTGCCACCACCAGCGCCGGGGCCTACAATGAGCAGTTCTTC.

V and J are TRBV28 and TRBJ1-1; the match to TRBD1 covers 9 bases. The germline CDR1 and CDR2 sequences are MDHEN and SYDVKM. This CDR3 contains 14 residues. Trimming removed 6 bases from V and 5 bases from J; junction bases left unmatched: 7. The CDR3 reads CASSGGQGMTEAFF. The CDR3, as DNA: TGTGCCAGCAGCGGAGGACAGGGGATGACTGAAGCTTTCTTT.

The chain has TRBV5-1 and TRBJ2-2; 10 bases are a match to TRBD1. The V gene's germline CDR1 is SGHRS and CDR2 YFSETQ. J was trimmed by 2 bases and V by 5 bases; bases with no gene match: 3. The CDR3 is 15 amino acids. CDR3 sequence reads: CASSRDRGNTGELFF. CDR3 in DNA: TGCGCCAGCAGTAGGGACAGGGGTAACACCGGGGAGCTGTTTTTT.

V gene TRBV12-3 or TRBV12-4 combines with J gene TRBJ2-7; D uncertain. The CDR3 sequence is 13 residues long. Trimming stripped 6 bases from V and 0 bases from J, with 9 bases between. The CDR3 loop reads CASSPTTSYEQYF. For the CDR3, the DNA is TGTGCCAGCAGCCCCACTACCTCCTACGAGCAGTACTTC.

J is TRBJ2-7 and V is TRBV6-5; D possibly corresponds to TRBD1 (5 bases). Germline-derived CDR1 and CDR2 are MNHEY and SVGAGI. The length of the CDR3 is 14 residues. V dropped 2 bases and J dropped 3 bases, with 11 bases sitting between them. This chain's CDR3 is CASSYGQGFYEQYF. The CDR3 nucleotides are TGTGCCAGCAGTTACGGGCAGGGTTTCTACGAGCAGTACTTC.

The table lists this clone with a few counts. The V call is TRBV14, the J call TRBJ2-7, with D tentatively TRBD1 (6 bases). Trimming removed 2 bases at V and 6 bases at J, with 11 bases between. The CDR3 loop spans 13 amino acids. The germline V gene encodes CDR1 SGHDN and CDR2 FVKESK. The CDR3 region has the DNA TGTGCCAGCAGCCAAACGAGGGGGTCCGAGCAGTACTTC. Translation: CASSQTRGSEQYF.

The chain is built from TRBV14 and TRBJ2-3, with 14 bases matching TRBD2. Germline values: CDR1 SGHDN, CDR2 FVKESK. The trim removed 5 bases at V and 7 bases at J, leaving 5 bases unmatched. This CDR3 is built from 15 residues. The CDR3 sequence is CASSTGTSGRNTQYF. CDR3 nucleotides: TGTGCCAGCAGCACCGGGACTAGCGGGAGAAATACGCAGTATTTT.

This chain joins TRBV19 and TRBJ1-2; no firm D call. Germline V gene sequence: CDR1 LNHDA, CDR2 SQIVND (reference sequence). CDR3 length: 15 residues. Trimming took off 1 base at V and 4 bases at J, with 13 bases between the two ends. CDR3 in DNA: TGTGCCAGTAGTATAGGCGGATCCGAACTCTATGGCTACACCTTC. It encodes CASSIGGSELYGYTF.

The chain couples TRBV11-2 to TRBJ2-1; 16 bases map to TRBD2. Looked up from germline, CDR1 is SGHAT and CDR2 is FQNNGV. Losses at the gene ends were 5 bases for V and 0 bases for J; bases not matched to a gene: 4. This CDR3 comprises 18 residues. The CDR3 DNA is TGTGCCAGCAGCCCGGGACTAGCGGGAGGGGTCTCCTACAATGAGCAGTTCTTC. Its translation is CASSPGLAGGVSYNEQFF.

The CDR3, as DNA: TGTGCCAGCAGTTTATACAGGGTGGGGCCCCAGCATTTT. Its protein is CASSLYRVGPQHF. The rearrangement joins TRBV28 to TRBJ1-5; weak D call: TRBD1 (6 bases). This CDR3 has 13 amino acids. The V end was cut by 1 base, the J end by 9 bases, with 10 bases between. Germline V gene data show CDR1 as MDHEN and CDR2 as SYDVKM.

The chain combines TRBV18 with TRBJ1-2; 10 bases map to TRBD1. Germline V CDR1 and CDR2: KGHSH, LQKENI. Germline trimming cut 4 bases from V and 6 bases from J; bases unmatched to any gene: 14. The CDR3 has 17 residues. This CDR3 reads CASSQAHRDRGLDGYTF. In nucleotides, the CDR3 is TGTGCCAGCTCACAGGCCCACCGGGACAGGGGTTTGGATGGCTACACCTTC.

J is TRBJ1-4 and V is TRBV7-8; D gene ambiguous. The CDR3 loop spans 16 amino acids. CDR1 SGHVS and CDR2 FQNEAQ come from the germline V gene. The V end was cut by 1 base, the J end by 5 bases, with 14 bases between. The DNA for the CDR3 is TGTGCCAGCAGCTTAGATGGGTCCAGGCAGAATGAAAAACTGTTTTTT. Protein: CASSLDGSRQNEKLFF.

The chain joins TRBV19 to TRBJ1-1; 7 positions agree with TRBD1. Unmatched junction bases numbered 12, after V lost 1 base and J lost 4 bases. Germline V lookup: CDR1 LNHDA, CDR2 SQIVND (reference sequence). The CDR3 extends over 17 amino acids. The CDR3 here is CASSIAGTARGGTEAFF. The DNA of the CDR3 is TGTGCCAGTAGTATAGCCGGGACAGCCAGAGGAGGCACTGAAGCTTTCTTT.

V usage is TRBV4-1 and J usage is TRBJ2-4; 7 bases fit TRBD2. The V segment lost 1 base and the J segment 8 bases; nucleotides outside the gene matches: 8. CDR1 is MGHRA, CDR2 YSYEKL, per germline. This CDR3 region has 15 residues. The CDR3 sequence: CASSQGPGGMDIQYF. The CDR3 DNA reads as TGCGCCAGCAGCCAAGGGCCGGGGGGTATGGACATTCAGTACTTC.

The J gene is TRBJ1-2, the V gene TRBV7-2, with TRBD1 matching over 10 bases. CDR3 size: 15 residues. Germline-derived CDR1 and CDR2 are SGHTA and FQGNSA. V trimming: 5 bases; J trimming: 8 bases; junction bases outside the gene matches: 11. CDR3 sequence reads: CASSPTRGQGNGYTF. In nucleotides, the CDR3 is TGTGCCAGCAGCCCAACTCGGGGACAGGGGAACGGCTACACCTTC.

This clone was seen a single time. One end of the junction does not line up with germline, which may come from a read error. The J gene is TRBJ2-1, the V gene TRBV9; a weak D match, TRBD2 (5 bases). Germline CDR1 is SGDLS and CDR2 is YYNGEE. The CDR3 sequence is 16 residues long. The CDR3 nucleotides read TGTGCCAGCAGCGTGAGCGGATCCTTCTCCTACAATGAGCAGATCTTC. Translation: CASSVSGSFSYNEQIF.